The present TCR beta chain was sequenced within a study of shared clonotypes between healthy human individuals. Study in general: The donor pool was made up of a couple of women and three men aged 18 to 49.

Amplification in unsorted PBMC replicate PCRs started from roughly 330 ng DNA, which equals around 31,000 T cell genomes. Some clones are missing from TCRdb's copy, which holds only in-frame ones; the method was immunoSEQ multiplex PCR. The repertoire holds 450,000 to 550,000 clones, with 70% to 80% as singletons. CDR1 is SGHTA and CDR2 is FQGNSA in the germline V gene. Trimming took 5 bases from V and 6 from J; bases not matched to a gene: 0. This CDR3 comprises 13 residues. There were no recent acute infections or vaccinations among the donors, who were healthy HIV-negative adults. Unsorted samples drew genomic DNA from tens of millions of PBMCs.

The V call is TRBV7-2, the J call TRBJ1-6; 8 nucleotides line up with TRBD1. This receptor was identified in a woman between 40 and 50 years old in good health. Some clones in this sample may be carry-over from other donors' samples. Material for sequencing was PBMCs. The chain's CDR3 is CASSDRGNSPLHF. In DNA form, the CDR3 reads TGTGCCAGCAGCGACAGGGGTAATTCACCCCTCCACTTT.